This T cell receptor beta chain is from a study of neoadjuvant anti-PD-1 for oral cavity cancer. CDR1 is LNHDA and CDR2 is SQIVND in the germline V gene (reference sequence). Trimming removed 3 bases from V and 3 bases from J; junction bases left unmatched: 7. This CDR3 spans 15 amino acids. This clone was observed once. TCRdb's copy holds only in-frame clones and misses some; the assay was immunoSEQ multiplex PCR. The sample records approximately 32,000 clones, 80% to 90% being singletons. V usage is TRBV19 and J usage is TRBJ1-1; the match to TRBD1 covers 7 bases. The material was PBMCs, obtained before nivolumab (anti-PD-1) treatment. This receptor was taken from a person aged 40 to 85 with oral cavity squamous cell carcinoma. In DNA, the CDR3 is TGTGCCAGTAGTATGAAGGGGGCGGTGGACACTGAAGCTTTCTTT. Translating it yields CASSMKGAVDTEAFF.